This TCR beta chain is drawn from a study of T cells after posttransplantation cyclophosphamide. Busulfan-fludarabine conditioning, marrow transplant, and cyclophosphamide on days +3 and +4 were administered. Study findings and constraints: Later blood repertoires were often dominated by clones from the donor CD8+ memory compartment. Skin or GI-infiltrating T cells shared few TRB sequences with blood. After PTCy, TRB diversity resembled that of CNI/methotrexate controls.

Here immunoSEQ multiplex PCR was the method, and the copy in TCRdb shows in-frame clones only, minus some. The sample holds tens of thousands of clones, less than 95% seen once. A remark on this clone: No antigen is known for it.

Per germline, CDR1 SGHTA and CDR2 FQGNSA. Deletions cut 6 bases from V and 0 bases from J, with 15 bases between. The length of the CDR3 is 15 residues. V usage is TRBV7-2 and J usage is TRBJ2-7, with D possibly being TRBD1 (5 bases). The source is a male patient aged 55 to 69 who received an allogeneic stem cell transplant from a related donor and was CMV-positive. The T cells may come from the graft donor. The specimen comprised PBMCs, sampled about 62 days after allogeneic stem cell transplant with posttransplant cyclophosphamide. The CDR3 nucleotides are TGTGCCAGCAGGAAAGACAGACCTCTCTCCTACGAGCAGTACTTC. The encoded protein is CASRKDRPLSYEQYF.